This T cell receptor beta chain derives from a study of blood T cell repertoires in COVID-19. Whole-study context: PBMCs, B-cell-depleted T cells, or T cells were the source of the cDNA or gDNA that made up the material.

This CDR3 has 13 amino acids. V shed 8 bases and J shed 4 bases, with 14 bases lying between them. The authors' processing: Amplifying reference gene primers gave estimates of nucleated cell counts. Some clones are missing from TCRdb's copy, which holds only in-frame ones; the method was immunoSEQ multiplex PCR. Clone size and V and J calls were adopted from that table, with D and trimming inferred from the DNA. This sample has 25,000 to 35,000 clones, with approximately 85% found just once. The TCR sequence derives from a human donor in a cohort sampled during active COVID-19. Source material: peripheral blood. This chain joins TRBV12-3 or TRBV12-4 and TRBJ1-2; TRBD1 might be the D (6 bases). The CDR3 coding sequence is TGTGCCAGCGCTGGGGGCGGATCCTATGGCTACACCTTC. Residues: CASAGGGSYGYTF.